What follows are 20 T cell receptor beta chains derived from one specimen sequenced in a study of blood T cell repertoires in COVID-19. Measured with immunoSEQ multiplex PCR; TCRdb has only the in-frame clones, and not every one. In the table there are around 260,000 clones, more than 90% of which are singletons. Sequences were obtained from peripheral blood. These receptors all stem from a person aged 18 to 35 with COVID-19, enrolled during active disease.

This clone was detected only once. The chain couples TRBV21-1 to TRBJ2-3; whether TRBD2, the table's D call, matches the DNA was not checked. TRBV21-1 is marked as a pseudogene. There are 15 residues in the CDR3. The CDR3 reads CASIGGAHGTDTQYF. CDR3 nucleotide sequence: TGTGCCAGCATCGGAGGCGCCCATGGAACAGATACGCAGTATTTT.

The chain employs TRBV4-2 and TRBJ2-5; tentatively, D is TRBD2 (5 bases). This CDR3 is built from 15 residues. Trimming shortened V by 0 bases and J by 4 bases, and 12 bases separated the two germline ends. Germline lookup yields CDR1 LGHNA and CDR2 YNFKEQ. The CDR3 loop is CASSQDGLHLETQYF. CDR3 nucleotides: TGTGCCAGCAGCCAAGATGGACTTCATTTAGAGACCCAGTACTTC.

V and J are TRBV2 and TRBJ1-2; D ambiguous. The V gene lost 8 bases and the J gene lost 5 bases, with 15 bases spanning the gap. Germline V gene sequence: CDR1 SNHLY, CDR2 FYNNEI. The CDR3 is 13 residues long. The CDR3 reads CASSGGIVYGYTF. CDR3 DNA sequence: TGTGCCAGCTCTGGAGGGATTGTGTATGGCTACACCTTC. The variable domain in full, completed from reference TRBV2 and TRBJ1-2, reads EPEVTQTPSHQVTQMGQEVILRCVPISNHLYFYWYRQILGQKVEFLVSFYNNEISEKSEIFDDQFSVERPDGSNFTLKIRSTKLEDSAMYFCASSGGIVYGYTFGSGTRLTVV.

The chain combines TRBV2 with TRBJ1-1, with D perhaps TRBD1 (5 bases). Germline-derived CDR1 and CDR2 are SNHLY and FYNNEI. V lost 6 bases to trimming and J lost 1 base, with 9 bases between them. The CDR3 covers 13 residues. The CDR3 region has the DNA TGTGCCAGCAGGGGGGGACCGAACACTGAAGCTTTCTTT. This codes for CASRGGPNTEAFF.

The chain recombines TRBV4-3 with TRBJ2-1; 10 bases line up with TRBD2. The germline V gene encodes CDR1 LGHNA and CDR2 YSLEER. CDR3 length: 16 residues. V lost 0 bases and J lost 2; bases outside the gene matches: 1. The CDR3 DNA is TGCGCCAGCAGCCAAGATGGGACTAGCGCCTACAATGAGCAGTTCTTC. Its protein is CASSQDGTSAYNEQFF.

V usage is TRBV4-1 and J usage is TRBJ2-5, with 9 bases matching TRBD1. Germline loops: CDR1 MGHRA, CDR2 YSYEKL. V gave up 3 bases and J gave up 5 bases; unmatched junction bases: 10. The CDR3 contains 16 residues. The CDR3 is CASSQTLTGGWETQYF. CDR3 sequence (DNA): TGCGCCAGCAGCCAGACCCTGACAGGGGGGTGGGAGACCCAGTACTTC.

The V and J genes are TRBV30 and TRBJ1-5; D might be TRBD1 (6 bases). V lost 3 bases and J 1 base, leaving 10 bases between the germline ends. The CDR3 runs 14 residues. Germline V gene sequence: CDR1 GTSNPN, CDR2 SVGIG (reference sequence). CDR3: CAWSAGESNQPQHF. CDR3 nucleotides: TGTGCCTGGAGCGCAGGGGAAAGCAATCAGCCCCAGCATTTT.

The V and J genes are TRBV5-4 and TRBJ2-7, with 10 bases lining up with TRBD2. From germline, CDR1 is SGHNT and CDR2 YYREEE (reference sequence). The V segment lost 3 bases and the J segment 2 bases; nucleotides outside the gene matches: 5. The CDR3 totals 15 residues. CDR3 amino acids: CASSWGTSVTYEQYF. The CDR3 coding sequence is TGTGCCAGCAGCTGGGGGACTAGCGTTACCTACGAGCAGTACTTC. The full variable domain, completed using reference TRBV5-4 and TRBJ2-7, is ETGVTQSPTHLIKTRGQQVTLRCSSQSGHNTVSWYQQALGQGPQFIFQYYREEENGRGNFPPRFSGLQFPNYSSELNVNALELDDSALYLCASSWGTSVTYEQYFGPGTRLTVT.

The chain recombines TRBV6-5 with TRBJ1-1; 10 bases fit TRBD1. CDR3 length equals 15 residues. With 4 bases clipped from V and 4 bases from J, the junction kept 6 bases outside the gene matches. Germline V lookup: CDR1 MNHEY, CDR2 SVGAGI. The CDR3 is CASSWGQGSGTEAFF. DNA for the CDR3: TGTGCCAGCAGTTGGGGACAGGGGTCTGGCACTGAAGCTTTCTTT.

The chain carries TRBV6-5 and TRBJ2-7, with D maybe TRBD1 (5 bases). V was clipped by 2 bases and J by 2 bases, with 10 bases between them. CDR1 MNHEY and CDR2 SVGAGI come from the germline V gene. The CDR3 spans 14 residues. The CDR3 DNA sequence: TGTGCCAGCAGTTACGGGCAGGGAACCTACGAGCAGTACTTC. Translation gives CASSYGQGTYEQYF.

This chain connects TRBV4-1 to TRBJ2-1, with D unclear. CDR1 and CDR2 (germline): MGHRA, YSYEKL. Trimming took off 1 base at V and 6 bases at J, with 16 bases between the two ends. The CDR3 contains 16 residues. CDR3 DNA: TGCGCCAGCAGCCAAGCCGAGACTGCTTTCTTCAATGAGCAGTTCTTC. Translation gives CASSQAETAFFNEQFF.

This clone was observed at least ten times. This chain connects TRBV6-5 to TRBJ1-2; D might be TRBD1 (5 bases). Trimming stripped 2 bases from V and 8 bases from J, with 12 bases between. The CDR3 extends over 13 amino acids. The germline V gene has CDR1 MNHEY and CDR2 SVGAGI. The CDR3 region has the DNA TGTGCCAGCAGTTACGCAGGGATGGGAGGCTACACCTTC. It is translated as CASSYAGMGGYTF.

The chain carries TRBV6-1 and TRBJ1-1; D not resolved. CDR1 MNHNS and CDR2 SASEGT come from the germline V gene. V was pared by 1 base and J by 2 bases, with 2 bases between. The CDR3 runs 12 residues. DNA of the CDR3: TGTGCCAGCAGTGAAGTAAACACTGAAGCTTTCTTT. Translation gives CASSEVNTEAFF.

This clone was picked up one time. This specimen includes other DNA sequences encoding the same CDR3. The J gene is TRBJ1-1, the V gene TRBV6-5; D may be TRBD1 (5 bases). From germline, CDR1 is MNHEY and CDR2 SVGAGI. CDR3 length: 13 residues. V lost 6 bases to trimming and J lost 5 bases, with 13 bases between them. In nucleotides, the CDR3 is TGTGCCAGCAGCTGGGGGGGGGATACTGAAGCTTTCTTT. This encodes CASSWGGDTEAFF.

V gene TRBV24-1 combines with J gene TRBJ2-7, with TRBD1 as a possible D gene (6 bases). The CDR3 has 14 residues. CDR1 KGHDR and CDR2 SFDVKD come from the germline V gene. V lost 5 bases to trimming and J lost 1 base, with 11 bases between them. CDR3 in DNA: TGTGCCACCAGTGCGGCAGGGGCTTCCTACGAGCAGTACTTC. It yields the protein CATSAAGASYEQYF.

CDR3 DNA: TGTGCCAGCAGTTCTAGCGGGCCGTTCAATGAGCAGTTCTTC. Its translation: CASSSSGPFNEQFF. This chain connects TRBV25-1 to TRBJ2-1, with 8 bases that match TRBD2. Trimming at V came to 5 bases and at J to 6 bases, leaving 6 bases not matched to a gene. The germline V gene has CDR1 MGHDK and CDR2 SYGVNS. The CDR3 has 14 residues.

The chain couples TRBV13 to TRBJ2-1; 12 bases are a match to TRBD2. V was clipped by 2 bases and J by 7 bases; unmatched bases: 9. The CDR3 sequence is 17 residues long. The germline CDR1 and CDR2 sequences are PRHDT and FYEKMQ (reference sequence). Here the CDR3 reads CASSLRVETSGSNEQFF. In DNA, the CDR3 is TGTGCCAGCAGCTTAAGGGTAGAGACTAGCGGGAGTAATGAGCAGTTCTTC.

The chain employs TRBV27 and TRBJ2-4; 9 nucleotides align to TRBD1. Germline CDR1 and CDR2: MNHEY and SMNVEV (reference sequence). With V trimmed by 5 bases and J by 3 bases, 2 bases remained unmatched. The CDR3 loop spans 14 amino acids. The CDR3 DNA is TGTGCCAGCAGTCTGGGACAGGGCAAAAACATTCAGTACTTC. This encodes CASSLGQGKNIQYF.

The chain employs TRBV10-3 and TRBJ2-7; 8 bases are shared with TRBD2. There are 16 residues in the CDR3. The germline gives CDR1 ENHRY, CDR2 SYGVKD. The V gene end was trimmed by 2 bases and the J gene end by 1 base; junction bases not matched to a gene: 7. CDR3 sequence (DNA): TGTGCCATCAGTGAGCCTACTAGCGGAGTTTCCTACGAGCAGTACTTC. Encoded protein: CAISEPTSGVSYEQYF.

The chain couples TRBV25-1 to TRBJ1-1, with TRBD1 identical over 9 bases. CDR3 length: 17 amino acids. Per germline, CDR1 MGHDK and CDR2 SYGVNS. Trimming removed 3 bases from V and 1 base from J; junction bases left unmatched: 9. CDR3 coding DNA: TGTGCCAGCAGTGATCTAGGACAGGGGTTACGGAACACTGAAGCTTTCTTT. This codes for CASSDLGQGLRNTEAFF.